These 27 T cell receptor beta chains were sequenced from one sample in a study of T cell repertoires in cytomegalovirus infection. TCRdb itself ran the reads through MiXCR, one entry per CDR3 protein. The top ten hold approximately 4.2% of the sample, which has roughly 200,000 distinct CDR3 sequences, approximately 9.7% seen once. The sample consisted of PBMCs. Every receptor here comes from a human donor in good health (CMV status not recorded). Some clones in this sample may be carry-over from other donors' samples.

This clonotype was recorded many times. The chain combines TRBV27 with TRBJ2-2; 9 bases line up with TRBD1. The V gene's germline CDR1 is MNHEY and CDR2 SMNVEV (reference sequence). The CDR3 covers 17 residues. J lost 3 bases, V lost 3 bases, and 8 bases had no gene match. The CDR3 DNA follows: TGTGCCAGCAGTTTCTTTATCGGACAGGGGCACACCGGGGAGCTGTTTTTT. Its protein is CASSFFIGQGHTGELFF.

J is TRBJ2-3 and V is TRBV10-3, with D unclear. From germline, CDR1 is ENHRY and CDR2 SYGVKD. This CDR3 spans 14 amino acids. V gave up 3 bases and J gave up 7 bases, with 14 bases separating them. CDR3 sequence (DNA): TGTGCCATCAGTGAAGACGGTCTTTCGAATACGCAGTATTTT. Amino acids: CAISEDGLSNTQYF.

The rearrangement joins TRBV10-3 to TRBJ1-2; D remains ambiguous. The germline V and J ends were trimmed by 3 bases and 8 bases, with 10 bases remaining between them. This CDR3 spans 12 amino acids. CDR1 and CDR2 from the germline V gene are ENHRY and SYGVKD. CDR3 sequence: CAISDKNRGYTF. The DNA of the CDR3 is TGTGCCATCAGTGACAAAAATAGGGGCTACACCTTC.

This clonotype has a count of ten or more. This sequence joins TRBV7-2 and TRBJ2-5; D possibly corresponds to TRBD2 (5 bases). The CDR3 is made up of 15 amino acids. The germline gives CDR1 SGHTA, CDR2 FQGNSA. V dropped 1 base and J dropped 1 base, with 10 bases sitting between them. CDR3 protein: CASSLDRTRQETQYF. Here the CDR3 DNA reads TGTGCCAGCAGCTTAGATAGGACTCGCCAAGAGACCCAGTACTTC. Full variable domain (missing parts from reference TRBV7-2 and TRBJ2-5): GAGVSQSPSNKVTEKGKDVELRCDPISGHTALYWYRQSLGQGLEFLIYFQGNSAPDKSGLPSDRFSAERTGGSVSTLTIQRTQQEDSAVYLCASSLDRTRQETQYFGPGTRLLVL.

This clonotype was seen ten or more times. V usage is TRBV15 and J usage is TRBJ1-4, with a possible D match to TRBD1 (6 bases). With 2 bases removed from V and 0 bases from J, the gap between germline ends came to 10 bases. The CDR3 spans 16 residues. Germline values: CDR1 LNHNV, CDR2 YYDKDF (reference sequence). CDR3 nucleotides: TGTGCCACCAGCAGATTCGAGGGGGCAACTAATGAAAAACTGTTTTTT. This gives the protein CATSRFEGATNEKLFF.

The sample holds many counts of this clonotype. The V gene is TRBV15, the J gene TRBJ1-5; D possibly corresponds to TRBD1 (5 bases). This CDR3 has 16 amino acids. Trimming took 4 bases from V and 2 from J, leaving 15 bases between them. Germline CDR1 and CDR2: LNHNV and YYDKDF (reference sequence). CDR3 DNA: TGTGCCACCAGCACAGGAAGGTTGACAGGCAATCAGCCCCAGCATTTT. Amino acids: CATSTGRLTGNQPQHF.

CDR3 bases: TGCAGTGCTAGAGTGATCCCAGGAACACCAAACTATGGCTACACCTTC. Encoded protein: CSARVIPGTPNYGYTF. The V and J genes are TRBV20-1 and TRBJ1-2; no definite D call. V was pared by 1 base and J by 2 bases, with 17 bases between. In germline, CDR1 is DFQATT, CDR2 SNEGSKA (reference sequence). The CDR3 totals 16 residues.

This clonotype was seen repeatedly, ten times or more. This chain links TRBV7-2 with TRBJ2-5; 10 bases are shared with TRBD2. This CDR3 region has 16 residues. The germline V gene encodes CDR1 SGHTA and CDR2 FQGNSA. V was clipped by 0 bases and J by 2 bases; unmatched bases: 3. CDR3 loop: CASSLAPLAGQETQYF. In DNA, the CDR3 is TGTGCCAGCAGCTTAGCTCCACTAGCGGGGCAAGAGACCCAGTACTTC.

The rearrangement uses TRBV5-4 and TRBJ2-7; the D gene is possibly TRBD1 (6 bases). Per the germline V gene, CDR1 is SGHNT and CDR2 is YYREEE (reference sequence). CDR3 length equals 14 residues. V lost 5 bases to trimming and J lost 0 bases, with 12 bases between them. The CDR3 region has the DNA TGTGCCAGCAGTACCAGGGGAATCTCCTACGAGCAGTACTTC. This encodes CASSTRGISYEQYF.

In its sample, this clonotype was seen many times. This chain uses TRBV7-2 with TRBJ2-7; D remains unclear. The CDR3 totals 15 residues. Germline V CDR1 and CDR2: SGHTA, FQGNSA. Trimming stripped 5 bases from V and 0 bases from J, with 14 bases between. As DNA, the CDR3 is TGTGCCAGCAGCCCCCTGCCGACGAGCTCCTACGAGCAGTACTTC. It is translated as CASSPLPTSSYEQYF.

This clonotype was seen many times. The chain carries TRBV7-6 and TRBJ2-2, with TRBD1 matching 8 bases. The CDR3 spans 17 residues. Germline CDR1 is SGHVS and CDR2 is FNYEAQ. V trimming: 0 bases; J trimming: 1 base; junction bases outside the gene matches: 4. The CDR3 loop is CASSLAKGQVNTGELFF. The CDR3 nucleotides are TGTGCCAGCAGCTTAGCGAAGGGACAGGTGAACACCGGGGAGCTGTTTTTT.

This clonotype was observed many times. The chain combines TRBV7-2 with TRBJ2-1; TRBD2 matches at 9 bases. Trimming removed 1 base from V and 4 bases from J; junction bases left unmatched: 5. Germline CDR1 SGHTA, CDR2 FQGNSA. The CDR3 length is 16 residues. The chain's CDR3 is CASSLDPAGGYNEQFF. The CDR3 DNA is TGTGCCAGCAGCTTAGATCCAGCGGGAGGATACAATGAGCAGTTCTTC.

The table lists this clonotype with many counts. CDR3 nucleotide sequence: TGTGCCAGCAGCCTACTCGAGGGAGGGACCCAGTACTTC. Translating gives CASSLLEGGTQYF. The chain couples TRBV7-3 to TRBJ2-5; the D gene is possibly TRBD2 (6 bases). Germline CDR1 is SGHTA and CDR2 is FQGTGA. Trimming cost V 5 bases and J 7 bases, with 14 bases left between them. The CDR3 covers 13 residues.

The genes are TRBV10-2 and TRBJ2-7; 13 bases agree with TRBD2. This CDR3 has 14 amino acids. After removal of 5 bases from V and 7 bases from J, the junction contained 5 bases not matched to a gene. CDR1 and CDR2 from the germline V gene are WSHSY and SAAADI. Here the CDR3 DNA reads TGCGCCAGCAGTTGGACTAGCGGGAGTGGGGAGCAGTACTTC. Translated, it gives CASSWTSGSGEQYF.

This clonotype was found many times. The CDR3 region is CASSRSWSNQPQHF. The CDR3 DNA reads as TGTGCCAGCAGTCGGAGCTGGAGCAATCAGCCCCAGCATTTT. This rearrangement joins TRBV11-2 to TRBJ1-5, with D uncertain. The CDR3 runs 14 residues. CDR1 is SGHAT and CDR2 is FQNNGV in the germline V gene. V lost 6 bases and J lost 1, with 10 bases in between. Combining the CDR3 with reference TRBV11-2 and TRBJ1-5 gives the whole variable domain EAGVAQSPRYKIIEKRQSVAFWCNPISGHATLYWYQQILGQGPKLLIQFQNNGVVDDSQLPKDRFSAERLKGVDSTLKIQPAKLEDSAVYLCASSRSWSNQPQHFGDGTRLSIL.

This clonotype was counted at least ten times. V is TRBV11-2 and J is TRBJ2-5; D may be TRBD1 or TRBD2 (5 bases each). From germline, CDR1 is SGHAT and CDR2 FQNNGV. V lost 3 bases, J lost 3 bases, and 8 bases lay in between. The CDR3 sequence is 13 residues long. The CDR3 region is CASSFWDEETQYF. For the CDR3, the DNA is TGTGCCAGCAGCTTTTGGGACGAAGAGACCCAGTACTTC.

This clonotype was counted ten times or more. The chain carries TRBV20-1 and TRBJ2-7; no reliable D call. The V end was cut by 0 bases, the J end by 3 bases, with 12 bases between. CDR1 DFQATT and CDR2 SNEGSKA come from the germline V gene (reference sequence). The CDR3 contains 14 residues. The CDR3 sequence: CSARDGSLRYEQYF. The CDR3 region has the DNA TGCAGTGCTAGAGATGGATCGCTTCGCTACGAGCAGTACTTC.

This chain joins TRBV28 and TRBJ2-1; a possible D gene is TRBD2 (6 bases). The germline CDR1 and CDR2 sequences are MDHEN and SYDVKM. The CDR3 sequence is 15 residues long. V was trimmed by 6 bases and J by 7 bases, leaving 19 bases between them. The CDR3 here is CASRAPGGSGNEQFF. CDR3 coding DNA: TGTGCCAGCAGGGCGCCCGGGGGTTCTGGAAATGAGCAGTTCTTC.

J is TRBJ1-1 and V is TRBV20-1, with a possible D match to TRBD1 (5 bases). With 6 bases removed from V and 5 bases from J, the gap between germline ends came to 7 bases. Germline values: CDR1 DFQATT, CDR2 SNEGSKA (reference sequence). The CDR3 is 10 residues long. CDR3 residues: CSARGTEAFF. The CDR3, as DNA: TGCAGTGCACGGGGGACTGAAGCTTTCTTT.

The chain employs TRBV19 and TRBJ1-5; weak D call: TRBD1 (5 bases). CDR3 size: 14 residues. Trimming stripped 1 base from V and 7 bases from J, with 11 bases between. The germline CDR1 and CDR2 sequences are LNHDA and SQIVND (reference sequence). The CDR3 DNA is TGTGCCAGTAGTATAGCAGGGTATCTACAGCCCCAGCATTTT. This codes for CASSIAGYLQPQHF.

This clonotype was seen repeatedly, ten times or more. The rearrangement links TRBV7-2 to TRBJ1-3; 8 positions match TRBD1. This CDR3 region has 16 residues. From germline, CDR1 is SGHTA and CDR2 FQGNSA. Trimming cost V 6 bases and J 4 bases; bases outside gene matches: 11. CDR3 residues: CASSPPGTGSGNTIYF. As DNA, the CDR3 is TGTGCCAGCAGTCCACCCGGGACAGGATCGGGAAACACCATATATTTT. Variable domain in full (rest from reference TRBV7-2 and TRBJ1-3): GAGVSQSPSNKVTEKGKDVELRCDPISGHTALYWYRQSLGQGLEFLIYFQGNSAPDKSGLPSDRFSAERTGGSVSTLTIQRTQQEDSAVYLCASSPPGTGSGNTIYFGEGSWLTVV.

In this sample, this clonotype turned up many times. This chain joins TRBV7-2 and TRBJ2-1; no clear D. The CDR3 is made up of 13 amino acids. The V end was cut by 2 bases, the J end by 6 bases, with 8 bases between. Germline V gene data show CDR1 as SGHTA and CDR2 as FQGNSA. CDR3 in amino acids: CASSLSGPNEQFF. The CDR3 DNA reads TGTGCCAGCAGCTTAAGTGGTCCCAATGAGCAGTTCTTC.

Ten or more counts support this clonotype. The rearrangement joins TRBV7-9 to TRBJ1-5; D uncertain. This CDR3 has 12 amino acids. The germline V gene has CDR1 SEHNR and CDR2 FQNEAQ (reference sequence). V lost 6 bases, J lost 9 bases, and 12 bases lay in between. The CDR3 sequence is CASSLTEWPQHF. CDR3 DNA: TGTGCCAGCAGTTTGACGGAGTGGCCCCAGCATTTT.

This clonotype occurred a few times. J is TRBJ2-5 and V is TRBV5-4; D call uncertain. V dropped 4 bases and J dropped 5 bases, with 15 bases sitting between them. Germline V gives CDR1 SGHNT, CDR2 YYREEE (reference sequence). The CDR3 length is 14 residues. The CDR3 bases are TGTGCCAGCAGCCTTCCGGACCCGAGGGAGACCCAGTACTTC. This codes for CASSLPDPRETQYF.

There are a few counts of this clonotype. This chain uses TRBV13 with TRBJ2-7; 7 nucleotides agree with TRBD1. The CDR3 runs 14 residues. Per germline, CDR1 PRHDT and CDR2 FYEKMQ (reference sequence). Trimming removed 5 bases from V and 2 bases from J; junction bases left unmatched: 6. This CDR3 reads CASSNRDSPYEQYF. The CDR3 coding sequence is TGTGCCAGCAGCAACCGGGACAGTCCCTACGAGCAGTACTTC.

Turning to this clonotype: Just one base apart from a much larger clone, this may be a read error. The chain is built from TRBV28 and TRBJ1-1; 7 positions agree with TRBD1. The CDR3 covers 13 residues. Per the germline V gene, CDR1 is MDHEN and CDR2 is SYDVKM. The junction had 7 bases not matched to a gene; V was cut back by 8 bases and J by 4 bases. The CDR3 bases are TGTGCCAGCGGGGCAGGGGGGGGCACTGAAGCTTTCTTT. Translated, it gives CASGAGGGTEAFF.

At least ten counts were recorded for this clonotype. CDR3 DNA: TGCAGTGCTTTGGGAGGGAACAATCAGCCCCAGCATTTT. It yields the protein CSALGGNNQPQHF. The chain recombines TRBV20-1 with TRBJ1-5, with D hard to call. V was clipped by 5 bases and J by 3 bases, with 11 bases between them. The germline gives CDR1 DFQATT, CDR2 SNEGSKA (reference sequence). The length of the CDR3 is 13 residues.